This T cell receptor beta chain was identified during a study of blood T cells in healthy people across ages. The use of a sample-barcoded 5' primer and a J-beta primer mix characterized a second PCR of roughly 7 to 12 cycles. TCRdb analysed the 5' RACE reads with MiXCR anew, one entry per CDR3 protein. Of around 800,000 distinct CDR3 sequences listed, roughly 24% are singletons. Trimming shortened V by 1 base and J by 0 bases, and 10 bases separated the two germline ends. The CDR3 consists of 16 residues. Germline V lookup: CDR1 MDHEN, CDR2 SYDVKM. This sample was also put to use in a study of T cells of mothers and their children. From that second work: A few healthy Caucasian mothers and their six children were the donors.

The specimen sequenced was blood. The chain joins TRBV28 to TRBJ2-1; D is uncertain. The TCR comes from a boy younger than 18 in good health. CDR3 nucleotide sequence: TGTGCCAGCAGTTTATCGGGCCCAAGCTCCTACAATGAGCAGTTCTTC. Its translation is CASSLSGPSSYNEQFF.